This entry describes one T cell receptor (beta chain). The sample is drawn from a study of blood T cell repertoires in COVID-19. CDR3 length: 11 amino acids. Trimming pared 7 bases from V and 2 bases from J, leaving 6 bases between. Per the germline V gene, CDR1 is SGHTA and CDR2 is FQGNSA. Clones were sequenced by immunoSEQ multiplex PCR, and TCRdb holds only the in-frame ones, with some missing. This table holds over 250,000 clones, 70% to 90% found once. The genes are TRBV7-2 and TRBJ2-7, with no clear D. The source material was peripheral blood. The receptor was isolated from a woman between 35 and 50 years old who had recovered from COVID-19. The CDR3 coding sequence is TGTGCCAGCACACAAGCCTACGAGCAGTACTTC. It is translated as CASTQAYEQYF.